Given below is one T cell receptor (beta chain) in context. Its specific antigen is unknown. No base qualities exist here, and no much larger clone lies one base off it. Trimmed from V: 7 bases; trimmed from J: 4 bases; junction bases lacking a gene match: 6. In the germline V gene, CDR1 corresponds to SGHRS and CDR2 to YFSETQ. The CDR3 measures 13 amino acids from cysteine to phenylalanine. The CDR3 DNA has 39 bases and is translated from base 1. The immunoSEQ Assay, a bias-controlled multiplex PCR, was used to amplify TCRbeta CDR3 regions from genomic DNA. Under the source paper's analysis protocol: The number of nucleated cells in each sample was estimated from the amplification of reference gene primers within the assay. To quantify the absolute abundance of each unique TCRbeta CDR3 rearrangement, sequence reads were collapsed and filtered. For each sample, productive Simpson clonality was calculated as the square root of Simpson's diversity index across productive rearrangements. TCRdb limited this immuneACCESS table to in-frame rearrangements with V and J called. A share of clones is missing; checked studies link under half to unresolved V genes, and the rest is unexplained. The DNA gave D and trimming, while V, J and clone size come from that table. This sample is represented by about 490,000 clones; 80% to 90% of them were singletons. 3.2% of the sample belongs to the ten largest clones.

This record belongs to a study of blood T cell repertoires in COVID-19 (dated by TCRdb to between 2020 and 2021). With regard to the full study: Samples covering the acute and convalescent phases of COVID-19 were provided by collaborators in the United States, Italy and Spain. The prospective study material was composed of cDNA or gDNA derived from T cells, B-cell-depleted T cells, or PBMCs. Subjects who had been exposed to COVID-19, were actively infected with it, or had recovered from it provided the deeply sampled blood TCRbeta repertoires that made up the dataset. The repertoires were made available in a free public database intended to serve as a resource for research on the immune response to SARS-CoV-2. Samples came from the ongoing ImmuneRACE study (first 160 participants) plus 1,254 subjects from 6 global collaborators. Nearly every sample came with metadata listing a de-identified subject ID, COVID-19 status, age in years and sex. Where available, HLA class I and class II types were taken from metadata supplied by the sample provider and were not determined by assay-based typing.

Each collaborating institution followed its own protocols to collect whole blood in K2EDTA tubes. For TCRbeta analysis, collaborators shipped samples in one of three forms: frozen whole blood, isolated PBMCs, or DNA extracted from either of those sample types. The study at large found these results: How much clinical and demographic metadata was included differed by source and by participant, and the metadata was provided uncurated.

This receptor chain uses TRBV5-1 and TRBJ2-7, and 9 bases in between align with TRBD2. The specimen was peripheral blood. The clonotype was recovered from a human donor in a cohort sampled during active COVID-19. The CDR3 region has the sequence CASRREGRYEQYF. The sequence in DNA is TGCGCCAGCCGGCGGGAGGGCCGATACGAGCAGTACTTC.